These 16 T cell receptor beta chains originate from one sample sequenced in a study of cytomegalovirus exposure and HLA in healthy donors. Sequencing used immunoSEQ multiplex PCR; TCRdb keeps in-frame clones, though not all of them. The sample carries about 110,000 clones, 70% to 90% recorded once. Sequenced sample: PBMCs. The receptors here all came from a woman aged 25-40 years in good health and CMV-seropositive.

The rearrangement joins TRBV7-9 to TRBJ2-7; 8 bases match TRBD1. This CDR3 has 15 amino acids. Germline V gives CDR1 SEHNR, CDR2 FQNEAQ (reference sequence). The J segment lost 2 bases and the V segment lost 1 base, leaving 4 bases of the junction unmatched. CDR3: CASSLEDRATYEQYF. In DNA form, the CDR3 reads TGTGCCAGCAGCTTAGAGGACAGGGCCACCTACGAGCAGTACTTC.

This clone showed up just a few times. The chain carries TRBV2 and TRBJ1-2; D is possibly TRBD1 (5 bases). CDR3 length equals 14 residues. CDR1 and CDR2 from the germline V gene are SNHLY and FYNNEI. Trimming pared 7 bases from V and 0 bases from J, leaving 12 bases between. DNA of the CDR3: TGTGCCAGCACCGGGGGAGGTGCTAACTATGGCTACACCTTC. Translation: CASTGGGANYGYTF. Full variable domain (rest looked up from reference TRBV2 and TRBJ1-2): EPEVTQTPSHQVTQMGQEVILRCVPISNHLYFYWYRQILGQKVEFLVSFYNNEISEKSEIFDDQFSVERPDGSNFTLKIRSTKLEDSAMYFCASTGGGANYGYTFGSGTRLTVV.

This sequence joins TRBV28 and TRBJ2-7; D gene uncertain. V was pared by 5 bases and J by 2 bases, with 13 bases between. The CDR3 is made up of 14 amino acids. CDR1 MDHEN and CDR2 SYDVKM come from the germline V gene. The CDR3 DNA follows: TGTGCCAGCAGTCCTAACGAGGTTCCCTACGAGCAGTACTTC. Translating it yields CASSPNEVPYEQYF.

This clone has more than one count but fewer than ten. This chain connects TRBV6-6 to TRBJ2-7, with 9 bases lining up with TRBD1. The V segment lost 5 bases and the J segment 3 bases; nucleotides outside the gene matches: 2. Germline V lookup: CDR1 MNHNY, CDR2 SVGAGI (reference sequence). The CDR3 consists of 13 residues. The CDR3 DNA reads TGTGCCAGCAGTCCGACAGGGGGCTACGAGCAGTACTTC. Translating gives CASSPTGGYEQYF.

V usage is TRBV15 and J usage is TRBJ2-7; D might be TRBD1 (6 bases). Trimming removed 0 bases at V and 3 bases at J, with 9 bases between. The CDR3 has 14 residues. Per germline, CDR1 LNHNV and CDR2 YYDKDF (reference sequence). Here the CDR3 reads CATSREGADYEQYF. Here the CDR3 DNA reads TGTGCCACCAGCAGAGAGGGGGCGGACTACGAGCAGTACTTC.

The chain joins TRBV7-9 to TRBJ2-7, with 10 nucleotides matching TRBD2. The germline V gene has CDR1 SEHNR and CDR2 FQNEAQ (reference sequence). This CDR3 contains 15 residues. With 2 bases clipped from V and 4 bases from J, the junction kept 5 bases outside the gene matches. CDR3 nucleotide sequence: TGTGCCAGCAGCTTAAGCGGGGGGGCCCTTTACGAGCAGTACTTC. The encoded protein is CASSLSGGALYEQYF.

This sequence joins TRBV19 and TRBJ2-7; weak D call: TRBD2 (5 bases). This CDR3 is 11 amino acids long. The ends were cut back, 6 bases at V and 7 bases at J, with 10 bases in the middle. Looked up from germline, CDR1 is LNHDA and CDR2 is SQIVND (reference sequence). In DNA form, the CDR3 reads TGTGCCAGTAGATCGGGGTTAGAGCAGTACTTC. Encoded protein: CASRSGLEQYF.

This chain joins TRBV2 and TRBJ1-1; D perhaps matches TRBD1 (6 bases). The CDR3 is made up of 18 amino acids. Germline CDR1 is SNHLY and CDR2 is FYNNEI. Trimming removed 4 bases at V and 1 base at J, with 22 bases between. CDR3 sequence (DNA): TGTGCCAGCAGTGGCGAGCCGTGGACAGAGAACCCGAACACTGAAGCTTTCTTT. Its protein is CASSGEPWTENPNTEAFF.

The genes are TRBV7-2 and TRBJ2-5; 8 bases fit TRBD1. This CDR3 spans 15 amino acids. Per the germline V gene, CDR1 is SGHTA and CDR2 is FQGNSA. J lost 2 bases, V lost 5 bases, and 7 bases had no gene match. The CDR3 loop is CASSTDRGRQETQYF. CDR3 bases: TGTGCCAGCAGCACCGACAGGGGCCGGCAAGAGACCCAGTACTTC.

This sequence joins TRBV7-2 and TRBJ2-7; 7 positions agree with TRBD1. The CDR3 runs to 14 residues. The V and J ends lost 2 bases and 5 bases, in that order; junction bases with no gene match: 6. Germline CDR1 reads SGHTA; CDR2 reads FQGNSA. The CDR3 is CASSLQGVIDEQYF. In nucleotides, the CDR3 is TGTGCCAGCAGCTTACAGGGGGTTATCGACGAGCAGTACTTC. Full variable domain (missing parts from reference TRBV7-2 and TRBJ2-7): GAGVSQSPSNKVTEKGKDVELRCDPISGHTALYWYRQSLGQGLEFLIYFQGNSAPDKSGLPSDRFSAERTGGSVSTLTIQRTQQEDSAVYLCASSLQGVIDEQYFGPGTRLTVT.

The chain has TRBV27 and TRBJ1-1, with 8 bases identical to TRBD1. Germline lookup yields CDR1 MNHEY and CDR2 SMNVEV (reference sequence). This CDR3 contains 17 residues. V was clipped by 4 bases and J by 5 bases; unmatched bases: 15. The CDR3 DNA sequence: TGTGCCAGCAGTTGGATAGCCCAGACAGGGGTAAAGACTGAAGCTTTCTTT. Its translation: CASSWIAQTGVKTEAFF.

The chain recombines TRBV20-1 with TRBJ2-7; tentative D call: TRBD1 (6 bases). The V end lost 5 bases, the J end lost 6 bases, and 11 bases lay between the germline ends. Germline CDR1 DFQATT, CDR2 SNEGSKA (reference sequence). This CDR3 is built from 11 residues. The CDR3 coding sequence is TGCAGTGCTTCAAGGGGGATCGAGCAGTACTTC. It translates to CSASRGIEQYF.

This clone was observed once. This sequence joins TRBV4-3 and TRBJ2-3; the D is unclear. The V end was cut by 4 bases, the J end by 4 bases, with 18 bases between. Per the germline V gene, CDR1 is LGHNA and CDR2 is YSLEER. This CDR3 is built from 16 residues. CDR3 bases: TGCGCCAGCAGCCGATTGAGGAGTTTAGAAGCAGATACGCAGTATTTT. The encoded protein is CASSRLRSLEADTQYF.

The rearrangement uses TRBV7-6 and TRBJ1-1; TRBD1 matches 7 bases. V was pared by 4 bases and J by 3 bases, with 8 bases of the junction left unmatched. CDR1 SGHVS and CDR2 FNYEAQ come from the germline V gene. The CDR3 runs to 15 residues. DNA for the CDR3: TGTGCCAGCAGCTCATCCCAGGGGGTGTACACTGAAGCTTTCTTT. Protein: CASSSSQGVYTEAFF.

This rearrangement joins TRBV6-5 to TRBJ2-6; D gene unclear. Germline CDR1 MNHEY, CDR2 SVGAGI. Trimming took 2 bases from V and 2 from J, leaving 7 bases between them. CDR3 length: 15 residues. CDR3: CASSYRQAGANVLTF. CDR3 DNA sequence: TGTGCCAGCAGTTACAGGCAGGCTGGGGCCAACGTCCTGACTTTC.

In regard to this clone: A junction boundary mismatches the germline segment, possibly from a read error. The rearrangement uses TRBV29-1 and TRBJ2-7; D is unclear. The CDR3 loop spans 8 amino acids. CDR1 and CDR2 (germline): SQVTM, ANQGSEA. DNA of the CDR3: TGCAGCGTTGAGGTACGGGACTTC. This translates into CSVEVRDF.